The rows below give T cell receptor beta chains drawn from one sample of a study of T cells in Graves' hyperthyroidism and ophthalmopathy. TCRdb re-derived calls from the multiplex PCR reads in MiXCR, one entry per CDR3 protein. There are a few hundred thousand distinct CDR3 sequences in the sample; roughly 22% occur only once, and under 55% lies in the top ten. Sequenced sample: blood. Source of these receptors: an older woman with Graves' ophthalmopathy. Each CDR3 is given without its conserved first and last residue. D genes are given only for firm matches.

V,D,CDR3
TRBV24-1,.,ARGAGNSYEQY
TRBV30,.,AWGSREPKNIQY
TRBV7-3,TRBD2,ASSFRLAHEQY
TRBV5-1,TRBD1,ASSLGQGAGGYT
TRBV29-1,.,SVEPRGIQETQY
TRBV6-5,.,ASSYTGRGLNTEAF
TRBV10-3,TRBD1,AIRGTVSGDTQY
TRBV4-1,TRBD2,ASSQVLAGSSSYNEQF
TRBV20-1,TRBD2,SAQTGTSANYQETQY
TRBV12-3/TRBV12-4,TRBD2,ASSFSGSIHEQF
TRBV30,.,AWSPGRTYGYT
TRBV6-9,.,ASSYASGYQETQY
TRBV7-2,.,ASSERYRRDEKLF
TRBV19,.,ASRQVPGAGELF
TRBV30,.,AWKGIRGTEAF
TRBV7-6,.,ASSLRLHEQF
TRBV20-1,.,SVRVGQETQY
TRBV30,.,AWSVASTNQY
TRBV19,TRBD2,ASSIGGLAGWEGEQF